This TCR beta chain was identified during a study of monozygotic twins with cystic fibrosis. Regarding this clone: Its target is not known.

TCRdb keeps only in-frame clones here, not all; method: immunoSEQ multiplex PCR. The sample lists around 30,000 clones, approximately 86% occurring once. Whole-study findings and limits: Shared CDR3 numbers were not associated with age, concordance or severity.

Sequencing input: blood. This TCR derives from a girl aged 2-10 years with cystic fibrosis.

CDR3 in amino acids: CASSAALSSYNEQFF. CDR3 bases: TGTGCCAGCAGCGCGGCTTTGAGCTCCTACAATGAGCAGTTCTTC. This sequence joins TRBV9 and TRBJ2-1; D is ambiguous. With 3 bases removed from V and 0 bases from J, the gap between germline ends came to 10 bases. Germline assignment: CDR1 SGDLS and CDR2 YYNGEE. This CDR3 is built from 15 residues.